These 9 T cell receptor beta chains came from one sample sequenced in a study of CD8 T cells in ankylosing spondylitis. TCRdb reprocessed the 5' RACE reads via MiXCR and lists one record per CDR3 protein. The table includes about 240,000 distinct CDR3 sequences, about 10% detected once. The source material was blood, either unsorted or a sorted T cell fraction (not recorded which). Source of these receptors: a male donor with ankylosing spondylitis or in good health (not recorded which).

Many counts were recorded for this clonotype. The rearrangement uses TRBV6-5 and TRBJ2-2; tentatively, D is TRBD1 or TRBD2 (5 bases each). The CDR3 extends over 17 amino acids. Per germline, CDR1 MNHEY and CDR2 SVGAGI. With 4 bases removed from V and 1 base from J, the gap between germline ends came to 16 bases. CDR3 amino acids: CASSSPSQGRNTGELFF. CDR3 bases: TGTGCCAGCAGTTCCCCCTCGCAGGGACGGAACACCGGGGAGCTGTTTTTT.

This clonotype was recorded at least ten times. The V and J genes are TRBV12-3 or TRBV12-4 and TRBJ2-2, with D perhaps TRBD1 (5 bases). This CDR3 contains 15 residues. Between the trimmed V and J ends, which lost 7 bases and 7 bases, there was a span of 19 bases. CDR3 DNA: TGTGCCAGCACCACAGAAGGCTCAAGGGGCGGGGAGCTGTTTTTT. Protein product: CASTTEGSRGGELFF.

This clonotype came up once. This may arise from a read error, as a much more abundant clone is one base away. V usage is TRBV10-3 and J usage is TRBJ2-3; 9 bases map to TRBD1. Germline V CDR1 and CDR2: ENHRY, SYGVKD. CDR3 length: 14 amino acids. Here the CDR3 DNA reads TGTGCCATCAGTGAGGGACAGGGGCCAGATATGCAGTATTTT. Its translation is CAISEGQGPDMQYF.

This clonotype was observed a few times. The CDR3 region is CASNEGWGETQYF. The DNA of the CDR3 is TGTGCCAGCAATGAGGGCTGGGGAGAGACCCAGTACTTC. The J gene is TRBJ2-5, the V gene TRBV14, with D tentatively TRBD2 (5 bases). This CDR3 has 13 amino acids. Trimming shortened V by 7 bases and J by 4 bases, and 13 bases separated the two germline ends. Germline assignment: CDR1 SGHDN and CDR2 FVKESK.

This clonotype was observed at least ten times. This chain joins TRBV20-1 and TRBJ2-3; either TRBD1 or TRBD2 may fit D (5 bases each). The V and J ends lost 0 bases and 1 base respectively, with 17 bases between them. The CDR3 runs to 17 residues. The germline V gene has CDR1 DFQATT and CDR2 SNEGSKA (reference sequence). The CDR3 bases are TGCAGTGCTAGAGATCCCCGGGGCCAAGGGGGCACAGATACGCAGTATTTT. It specifies CSARDPRGQGGTDTQYF.

This clonotype was detected a few times. CDR3 sequence reads: CSVEDSGLSYEQYF. CDR3 in DNA: TGCAGCGTTGAAGATTCGGGCTTATCCTACGAGCAGTACTTC. This sequence joins TRBV29-1 and TRBJ2-7; D remains ambiguous. CDR3 length equals 14 residues. Trimming stripped 0 bases from V and 1 base from J, with 10 bases between. Germline CDR1 reads SQVTM; CDR2 reads ANQGSEA.

This sequence joins TRBV20-1 and TRBJ2-7, with D possibly being TRBD1 or TRBD2 (7 bases each). The CDR3 extends over 19 amino acids. The germline gives CDR1 DFQATT, CDR2 SNEGSKA (reference sequence). V lost 2 bases to trimming and J lost 2 bases, with 28 bases between them. The CDR3 DNA follows: TGCAGTGCTAGACCTCAGGGGGGGTGGGGGACATCGGGACCCTACGAGCAGTACTTC. This encodes CSARPQGGWGTSGPYEQYF.

This clonotype was observed a few times. The V gene is TRBV5-1, the J gene TRBJ2-3, with 12 bases aligning to TRBD2. V was clipped by 6 bases and J by 4 bases; unmatched bases: 3. Looked up from germline, CDR1 is SGHRS and CDR2 is YFSETQ. The CDR3 length is 14 residues. The CDR3 bases are TGCGCCAGCACTAGCGGGGGGGCAGCAGATACGCAGTATTTT. This encodes CASTSGGAADTQYF.

In this sample, this clonotype turned up a few times. The chain carries TRBV7-8 and TRBJ2-7, with D possibly being TRBD1 (5 bases). This CDR3 is 15 amino acids long. Trimming took 1 base from V and 0 from J, leaving 10 bases between them. CDR1 and CDR2 from the germline V gene are SGHVS and FQNEAQ. The CDR3 DNA reads as TGTGCCAGCAGCTTAGGTGGGCAGGGCTCCTACGAGCAGTACTTC. The encoded protein is CASSLGGQGSYEQYF. The full variable domain, rest sourced from reference TRBV7-8 and TRBJ2-7, is GAGVSQSPRYKVAKRGQDVALRCDPISGHVSLFWYQQALGQGPEFLTYFQNEAQLDKSGLPSDRFFAERPEGSVSTLKIQRTQQEDSAVYLCASSLGGQGSYEQYFGPGTRLTVT.